The rows below give T cell receptor beta chains drawn from one sample of a study of T-cell memory formation after mild COVID-19. TCRdb re-analysed the 5' RACE reads in MiXCR, keeping a single row per CDR3 protein. This sample has roughly 620,000 distinct CDR3 sequences, with more than 15% found just once. The specimen sequenced was PBMCs or a T cell subset sorted from them (not recorded which). The receptor set was obtained from an adult woman who had mild COVID-19 (a few samples of this study predate the infection). Cell type and time point are not known. Both conserved end residues are part of each CDR3. A D gene is named only where the DNA matches it firmly. Part of the rows lack a size; the others show once, few, many or a class for expanded clones.

TRBV4-3	few	TRBJ2-1	-	CASSQDASGLSYNEQFF	TGCGCCAGCAGCCAAGACGCCTCAGGGCTGTCCTACAATGAGCAGTTCTTC
TRBV24-1	few	TRBJ1-5	-	CATSDVGGQPQHF	TGTGCCACCAGTGATGTGGGGGGCCAGCCCCAGCATTTT
TRBV4-1	-	TRBJ2-4	TRBD1	CASSPGQGEGLAKNIQYF	TGCGCCAGCAGCCCGGGACAGGGTGAGGGATTGGCCAAAAACATTCAGTACTTC
TRBV5-1	few	TRBJ1-5	-	CASSLTGGAHQPQHF	TGCGCCAGCAGCTTGACCGGGGGGGCTCATCAGCCCCAGCATTTT
TRBV2	few	TRBJ2-7	-	CASSEASPRVMNEQYF	TGTGCCAGCAGTGAAGCGTCACCAAGGGTGATGAACGAGCAGTACTTC
TRBV4-3	few	TRBJ2-7	-	CASSQGVRGAYEQYF	TGCGCCAGCAGCCAAGGTGTACGGGGAGCCTACGAGCAGTACTTC
TRBV9	few	TRBJ1-2	-	CASSERGSYGYTF	TGTGCCAGCAGCGAAAGGGGTTCCTATGGCTACACCTTC
TRBV5-6	-	TRBJ2-2	-	CASSLFGATVTGELFF	TGTGCCAGCAGTCTTTTCGGTGCCACAGTCACCGGGGAGCTGTTTTTT
TRBV7-8	-	TRBJ2-7	TRBD1	CASTSGGEQYF	TGTGCCAGCACCTCAGGGGGAGAGCAGTACTTC
TRBV20-1	-	TRBJ2-1	TRBD2	CSAMGLSGEQFF	TGCAGTGCTATGGGACTAAGCGGGGAGCAGTTCTTC
TRBV5-1	-	TRBJ2-5	TRBD2	CASSTGLAGTNQETQYF	TGCGCCAGCAGCACGGGACTAGCGGGAACTAATCAAGAGACCCAGTACTTC
TRBV18	-	TRBJ2-7	-	CASSPSLTGGQYF	TGTGCCAGCTCACCATCGTTAACTGGGGGGCAGTACTTC
TRBV6-5	-	TRBJ2-7	TRBD2	CASSYRGTSSDEQYF	TGTGCCAGCAGTTACAGGGGGACTAGTTCGGACGAGCAGTACTTC
TRBV7-6	-	TRBJ2-5	-	CASSTRTIPYQETQYF	TGTGCCAGCAGCACCCGGACTATCCCGTACCAAGAGACCCAGTACTTC
TRBV5-1	-	TRBJ2-4	-	CASSSGSIGAKNIQYF	TGCGCCAGCAGCTCGGGGTCCATTGGAGCCAAAAACATTCAGTACTTC
TRBV3-1	-	TRBJ2-1	-	CASSPPEPGVWSEQFF	TGTGCCAGCAGCCCCCCTGAGCCGGGGGTTTGGAGTGAGCAGTTCTTC
TRBV25-1	-	TRBJ2-6	-	CASSEAAGANVLTF	TGTGCCAGCAGTGAAGCGGCTGGGGCCAACGTCCTGACTTTC
TRBV25-1	many	TRBJ2-3	TRBD2	CASSREGVTDTQYF	TGTGCCAGCAGCCGGGAGGGTGTCACAGATACGCAGTATTTT
TRBV7-2	-	TRBJ2-1	TRBD2	CASSLGGTSGRTGRIF	TGTGCCAGCAGCTTAGGAGGGACTAGCGGGAGGACAGGGAGAATCTTC
TRBV15	-	TRBJ1-5	-	CATSNIGPSSSRSNQPQHF	TGTGCCACCAGCAATATTGGACCGTCCTCGAGCCGAAGCAATCAGCCCCAGCATTTT
TRBV10-3	few	TRBJ2-1	-	CAIRDPIYNEQFF	TGTGCCATCAGGGACCCGATCTACAATGAGCAGTTCTTC
TRBV7-2	-	TRBJ2-7	-	CASSSLGGAGTYEQYF	TGTGCCAGCAGCTCCTTAGGAGGGGCCGGGACCTACGAGCAGTACTTC
TRBV12-3/TRBV12-4	many	TRBJ2-3	TRBD2	CASRPGLAVTDTQYF	TGTGCCAGCAGGCCGGGACTAGCGGTCACAGATACGCAGTATTTT
TRBV12-3/TRBV12-4	-	TRBJ2-7	-	CASSRGEFDIYEQYF	TGTGCCAGCAGCCGGGGAGAGTTTGATATCTACGAGCAGTACTTC
TRBV3-1	-	TRBJ1-1	-	CASSQVDPIEAFF	TGTGCCAGCAGCCAAGTAGACCCGATTGAAGCTTTCTTT
TRBV4-1	few	TRBJ2-2	TRBD2	CASSPLGVAGGTGELFF	TGCGCCAGCAGCCCGTTGGGAGTAGCGGGGGGAACCGGGGAGCTGTTTTTT
TRBV3-1	-	TRBJ2-3	-	CASSPPGAAGTDTQYF	TGTGCCAGCAGCCCCCCAGGTGCGGCGGGGACAGATACGCAGTATTTT
TRBV6-2/TRBV6-3	-	TRBJ2-1	-	CASETTRAGAQYNEQFF	TGTGCCAGCGAAACGACCCGGGCCGGGGCTCAGTACAATGAGCAGTTCTTC
TRBV7-2	few	TRBJ2-3	-	CASSSYRDSPPDTQYF	TGTGCCAGCAGCTCATACCGGGACTCCCCCCCAGATACGCAGTATTTT
TRBV29-1	few	TRBJ2-1	TRBD2	CSVIGTSGRGSYNEQFF	TGCAGCGTCATCGGGACTAGCGGGAGAGGGAGTTACAATGAGCAGTTCTTC
TRBV12-3/TRBV12-4	many	TRBJ2-3	TRBD2	CASSRSGTSTDTQYF	TGTGCCAGCAGCCGGAGCGGGACCAGCACAGATACGCAGTATTTT
TRBV5-5	few	TRBJ1-5	-	CASSFADLNQPQHF	TGTGCCAGCAGCTTTGCGGACCTCAATCAGCCCCAGCATTTT
TRBV2	few	TRBJ2-2	-	CASSEALRGPTGELFF	TGTGCCAGCAGTGAAGCGCTACGGGGCCCCACCGGGGAGCTGTTTTTT
TRBV18	-	TRBJ2-7	TRBD2	CASSPRLAGGIYEQYF	TGTGCCAGCTCACCCCGACTAGCGGGAGGTATCTACGAGCAGTACTTC
TRBV30	-	TRBJ2-7	TRBD1	CAWSTPRDRGSSQQYF	TGTGCCTGGAGTACACCACGGGACAGGGGATCTTCTCAGCAGTACTTC
TRBV30	few	TRBJ1-2	-	CAWSEQGAYGYTF	TGTGCCTGGAGTGAGCAGGGAGCCTATGGCTACACCTTC
TRBV5-1	-	TRBJ2-1	TRBD2	CASSYIVPGLAGTYSYNEQFF	TGCGCCAGCAGCTACATAGTCCCGGGACTAGCGGGTACCTACTCCTACAATGAGCAGTTCTTC
TRBV5-6	-	TRBJ1-6	-	CASSLARGGLPLHF	TGTGCCAGCAGCTTGGCCCGGGGAGGGTTGCCCCTCCACTTT
TRBV19	-	TRBJ1-2	TRBD1	CASRPRDRTNYGYTF	TGTGCCAGTAGGCCCCGGGACAGGACTAACTATGGCTACACCTTC
TRBV7-9	few	TRBJ2-3	-	CASSTPGLTDTQYF	TGTGCCAGCAGCACACCGGGACTCACAGATACGCAGTATTTT
TRBV4-1	-	TRBJ2-7	TRBD2	CASSQVRAGGAYEQYF	TGCGCCAGCAGCCAAGTTCGAGCGGGGGGTGCCTACGAGCAGTACTTC
TRBV12-3/TRBV12-4	few	TRBJ2-1	TRBD2	CASSTTGTSGPSYNEQFF	TGTGCCAGCAGTACAACCGGGACTAGCGGGCCCTCCTACAATGAGCAGTTCTTC
TRBV12-3/TRBV12-4	few	TRBJ1-1	TRBD1	CASSWDREGDTEAFF	TGTGCCAGCAGTTGGGACAGGGAAGGGGACACTGAAGCTTTCTTT
TRBV7-3	many	TRBJ2-7	-	CASSIEAGPRYEQYF	TGTGCCAGCAGCATAGAGGCAGGGCCTCGCTACGAGCAGTACTTC
TRBV2	-	TRBJ2-7	TRBD2	CASSTSGGLSYEQYF	TGTGCCAGCAGTACTAGCGGGGGCCTCTCCTACGAGCAGTACTTC
TRBV9	-	TRBJ1-2	-	CASRAGRASYGYTF	TGTGCCAGCCGCGCTGGCAGGGCTAGCTATGGCTACACCTTC
TRBV4-2	few	TRBJ2-3	TRBD1	CASSPFGQGVTDTQYF	TGTGCCAGCAGCCCCTTCGGACAGGGTGTCACAGATACGCAGTATTTT
TRBV9	-	TRBJ2-3	-	CASSVAVGADTQYF	TGTGCCAGCAGCGTAGCTGTTGGAGCGGATACGCAGTATTTT
TRBV3-1	few	TRBJ1-1	-	CASSPPGVENTEAFF	TGTGCCAGCAGCCCCCCCGGGGTCGAGAACACTGAAGCTTTCTTT
TRBV24-1	once	TRBJ2-1	-	CATVGDGAYNEQFF	TGTGCCACCGTAGGGGATGGGGCCTACAATGAGCAGTTCTTC
TRBV20-1	-	TRBJ1-1	-	CSAQRGMDTEAFF	TGCAGTGCTCAGCGAGGAATGGACACTGAAGCTTTCTTT
TRBV5-6	-	TRBJ2-1	-	CASNPGSPGNEQFF	TGTGCCAGCAACCCCGGGTCCCCTGGGAATGAGCAGTTCTTC
TRBV4-3	-	TRBJ2-2	TRBD1	CASSPKQGATGELFF	TGCGCCAGCAGCCCTAAACAGGGGGCCACCGGGGAGCTGTTTTTT
TRBV19	-	TRBJ2-1	-	CASRGPNLYNEQFF	TGTGCCAGTAGGGGCCCAAATCTATACAATGAGCAGTTCTTC